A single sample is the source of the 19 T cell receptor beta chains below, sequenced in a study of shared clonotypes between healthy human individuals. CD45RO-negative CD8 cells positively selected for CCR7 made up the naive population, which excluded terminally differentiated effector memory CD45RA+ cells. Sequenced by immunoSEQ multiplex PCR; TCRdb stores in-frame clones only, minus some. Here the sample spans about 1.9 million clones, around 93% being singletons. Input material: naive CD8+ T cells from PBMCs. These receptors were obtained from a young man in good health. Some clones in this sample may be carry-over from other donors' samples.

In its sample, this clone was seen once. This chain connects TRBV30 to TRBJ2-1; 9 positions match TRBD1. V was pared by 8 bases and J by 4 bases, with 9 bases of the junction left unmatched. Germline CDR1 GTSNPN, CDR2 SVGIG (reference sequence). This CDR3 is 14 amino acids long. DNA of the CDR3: TGTGCCGGGTCGGGACAGGGCGTATACAATGAGCAGTTCTTC. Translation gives CAGSGQGVYNEQFF. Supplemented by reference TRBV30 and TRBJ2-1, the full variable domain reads SQTIHQWPATLVQPVGSPLSLECTVEGTSNPNLYWYRQAAGRGLQLLFYSVGIGQISSEVPQNLSASRPQDRQFILSSKKLLLSDSGFYLCAGSGQGVYNEQFFGPGTRLTVL.

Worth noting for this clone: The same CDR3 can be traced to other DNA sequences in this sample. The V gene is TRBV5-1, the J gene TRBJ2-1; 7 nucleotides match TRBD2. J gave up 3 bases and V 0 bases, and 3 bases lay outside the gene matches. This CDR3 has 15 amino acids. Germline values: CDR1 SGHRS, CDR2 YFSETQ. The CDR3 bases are TGCGCCAGCAGCTTGGGGCTAGCGGTCTACAATGAGCAGTTCTTC. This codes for CASSLGLAVYNEQFF.

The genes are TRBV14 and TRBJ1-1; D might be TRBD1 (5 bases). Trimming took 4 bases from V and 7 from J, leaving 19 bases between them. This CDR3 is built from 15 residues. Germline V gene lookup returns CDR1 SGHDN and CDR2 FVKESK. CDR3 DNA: TGTGCCAGCAGCCTCCGACAGCAACCGCGAAATGAAGCTTTCTTT. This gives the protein CASSLRQQPRNEAFF.

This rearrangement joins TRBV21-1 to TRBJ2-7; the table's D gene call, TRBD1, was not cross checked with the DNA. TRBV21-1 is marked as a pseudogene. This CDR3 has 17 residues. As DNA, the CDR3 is TGTGCCAGCAGCAAGCCACAGGGGGCGGTTAGCTCCTACGAGCAGTACTTC. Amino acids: CASSKPQGAVSSYEQYF.

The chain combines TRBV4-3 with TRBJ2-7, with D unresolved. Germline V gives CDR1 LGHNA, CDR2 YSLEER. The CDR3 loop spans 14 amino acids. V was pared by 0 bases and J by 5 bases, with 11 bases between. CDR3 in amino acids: CASSQDNSPDEQYF. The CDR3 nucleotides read TGCGCCAGCAGCCAAGATAACTCCCCGGACGAGCAGTACTTC.

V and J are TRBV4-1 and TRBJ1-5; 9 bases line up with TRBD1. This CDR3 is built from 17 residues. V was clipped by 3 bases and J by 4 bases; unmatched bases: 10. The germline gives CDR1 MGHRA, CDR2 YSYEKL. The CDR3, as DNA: TGCGCCAGCAGCCACCCCGGGACAGGGCCTGCAAATCAGCCCCAGCATTTT. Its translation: CASSHPGTGPANQPQHF.

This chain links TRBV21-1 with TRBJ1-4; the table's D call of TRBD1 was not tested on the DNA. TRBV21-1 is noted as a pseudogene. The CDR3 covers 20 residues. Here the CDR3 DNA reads TGTGCCAGCAGCTCTCGTGGACCGGGACAGGGGATTGCAACTAATGAAAAACTGTTTTTT. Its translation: CASSSRGPGQGIATNEKLFF.

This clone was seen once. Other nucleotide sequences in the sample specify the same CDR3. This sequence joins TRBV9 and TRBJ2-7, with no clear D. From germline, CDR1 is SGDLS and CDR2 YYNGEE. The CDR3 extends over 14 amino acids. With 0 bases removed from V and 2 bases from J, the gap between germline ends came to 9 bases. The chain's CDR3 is CASSVGAAPYEQYF. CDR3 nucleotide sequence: TGTGCCAGCAGCGTAGGGGCAGCCCCCTACGAGCAGTACTTC.

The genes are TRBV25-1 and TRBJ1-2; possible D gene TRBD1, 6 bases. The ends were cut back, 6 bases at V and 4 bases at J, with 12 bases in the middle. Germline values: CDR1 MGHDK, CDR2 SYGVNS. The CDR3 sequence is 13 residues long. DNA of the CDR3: TGTGCCAGCAGGGACAGCCAACCCTATGGCTACACCTTC. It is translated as CASRDSQPYGYTF.

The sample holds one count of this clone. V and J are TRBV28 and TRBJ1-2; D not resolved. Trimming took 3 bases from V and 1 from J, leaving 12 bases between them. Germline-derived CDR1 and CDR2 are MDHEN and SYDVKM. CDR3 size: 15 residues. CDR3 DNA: TGTGCCAGCAGTTTGGACCAAACATATAACTATGGCTACACCTTC. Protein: CASSLDQTYNYGYTF.

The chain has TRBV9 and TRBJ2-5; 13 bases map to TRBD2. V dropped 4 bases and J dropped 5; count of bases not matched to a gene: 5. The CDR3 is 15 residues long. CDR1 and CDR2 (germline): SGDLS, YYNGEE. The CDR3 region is CASSRGLAGVETQYF. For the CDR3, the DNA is TGTGCCAGCAGCCGAGGACTAGCGGGAGTGGAGACCCAGTACTTC.

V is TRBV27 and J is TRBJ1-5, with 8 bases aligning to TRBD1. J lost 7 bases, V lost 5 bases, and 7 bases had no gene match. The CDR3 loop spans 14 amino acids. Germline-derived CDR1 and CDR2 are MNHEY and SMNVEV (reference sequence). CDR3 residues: CASSPQGARQPQHF. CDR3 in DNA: TGTGCCAGCAGTCCGCAGGGGGCACGGCAGCCCCAGCATTTT.

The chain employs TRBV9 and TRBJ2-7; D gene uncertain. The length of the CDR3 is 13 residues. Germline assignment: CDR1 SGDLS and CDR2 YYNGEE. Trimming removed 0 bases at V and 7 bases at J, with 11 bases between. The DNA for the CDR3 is TGTGCCAGCAGCGTAGGTAACAATCGAGAGCAGTACTTC. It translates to CASSVGNNREQYF. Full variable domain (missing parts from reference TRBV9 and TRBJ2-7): DSGVTQTPKHLITATGQRVTLRCSPRSGDLSVYWYQQSLDQGLQFLIQYYNGEERAKGNILERFSAQQFPDLHSELNLSSLELGDSALYFCASSVGNNREQYFGPGTRLTVT.

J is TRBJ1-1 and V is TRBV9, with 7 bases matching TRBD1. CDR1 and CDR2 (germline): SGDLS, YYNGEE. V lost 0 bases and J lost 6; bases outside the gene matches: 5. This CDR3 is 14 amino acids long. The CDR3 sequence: CASSVASQGAEAFF. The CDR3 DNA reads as TGTGCCAGCAGCGTAGCTAGCCAGGGGGCTGAAGCTTTCTTT.

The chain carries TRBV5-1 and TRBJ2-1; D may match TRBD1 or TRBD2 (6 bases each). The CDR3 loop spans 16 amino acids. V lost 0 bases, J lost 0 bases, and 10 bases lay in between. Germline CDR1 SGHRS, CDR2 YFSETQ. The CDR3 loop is CASSLAGGVSYNEQFF. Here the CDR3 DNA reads TGCGCCAGCAGCTTGGCCGGGGGCGTCTCCTACAATGAGCAGTTCTTC.

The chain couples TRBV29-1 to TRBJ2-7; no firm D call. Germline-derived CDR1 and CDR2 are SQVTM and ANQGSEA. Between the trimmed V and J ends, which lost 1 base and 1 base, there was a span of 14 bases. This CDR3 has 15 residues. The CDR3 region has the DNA TGCAGCGTTGAAGTTTTGACATCGGAATCCTACGAGCAGTACTTC. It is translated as CSVEVLTSESYEQYF.

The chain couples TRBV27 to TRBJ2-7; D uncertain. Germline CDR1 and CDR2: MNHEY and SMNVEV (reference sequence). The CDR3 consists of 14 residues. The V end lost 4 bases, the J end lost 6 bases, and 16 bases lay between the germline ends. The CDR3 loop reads CASSSQLAPGEQYF. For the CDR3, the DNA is TGTGCCAGCAGTTCCCAGTTGGCCCCCGGCGAGCAGTACTTC.

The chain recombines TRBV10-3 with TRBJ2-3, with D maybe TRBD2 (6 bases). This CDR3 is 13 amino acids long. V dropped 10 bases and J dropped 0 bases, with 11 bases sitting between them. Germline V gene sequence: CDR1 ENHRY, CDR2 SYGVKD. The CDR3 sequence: CASRGLSTDTQYF. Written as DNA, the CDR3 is TGTGCCAGCCGGGGGTTGAGCACAGATACGCAGTATTTT.

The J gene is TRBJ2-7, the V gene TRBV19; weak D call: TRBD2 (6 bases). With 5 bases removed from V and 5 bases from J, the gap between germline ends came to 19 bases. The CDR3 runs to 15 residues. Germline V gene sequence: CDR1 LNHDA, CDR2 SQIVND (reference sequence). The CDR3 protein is CASSAYRSGDHEQYF. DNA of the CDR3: TGTGCCAGTAGTGCGTACCGATCGGGGGATCACGAGCAGTACTTC.